This T cell receptor (beta chain) emerged from a study of cytomegalovirus exposure and HLA in healthy donors. Study-level points and caveats: Accounts indicate the classifier identified cytomegalovirus status with strong specificity and sensitivity.

Repertoires were generated with immunoSEQ multiplex PCR, while TCRdb's copy carries only in-frame clones and drops some. The sample includes some 200,000 clones, around nine tenths of them seen just once. Comments on this clone: As yet, its antigen is unknown.

Germline V gene lookup returns CDR1 SGHTA and CDR2 FQGNSA. The CDR3 contains 17 residues. The V end was cut by 5 bases, the J end by 0 bases, with 14 bases between. The chain couples TRBV7-2 to TRBJ1-6, with D possibly TRBD1 on 5 matching bases. The source material was PBMCs. The receptor's source is a man younger than 45 in good health and CMV-seropositive. The CDR3 nucleotides are TGTGCCAGCAGCCAACTGCTGGGGGGCTCCTATAATTCACCCCTCCACTTT. Translation: CASSQLLGGSYNSPLHF. Full variable domain (remainder filled in from reference TRBV7-2 and TRBJ1-6): GAGVSQSPSNKVTEKGKDVELRCDPISGHTALYWYRQSLGQGLEFLIYFQGNSAPDKSGLPSDRFSAERTGGSVSTLTIQRTQQEDSAVYLCASSQLLGGSYNSPLHFGNGTRLTVT.